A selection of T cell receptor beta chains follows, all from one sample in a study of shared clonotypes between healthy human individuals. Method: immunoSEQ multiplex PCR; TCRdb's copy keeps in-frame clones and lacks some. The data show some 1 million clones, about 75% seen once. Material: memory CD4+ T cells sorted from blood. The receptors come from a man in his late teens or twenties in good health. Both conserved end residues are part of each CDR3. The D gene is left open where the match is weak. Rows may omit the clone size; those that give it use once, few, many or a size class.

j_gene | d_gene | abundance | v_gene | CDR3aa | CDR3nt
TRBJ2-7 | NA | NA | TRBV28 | CASSLSGVKTYEQYF | TGTGCCAGCAGCTTGTCAGGGGTAAAGACCTACGAGCAGTACTTC
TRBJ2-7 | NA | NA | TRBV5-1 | CASSLYLTGEGEQYF | TGCGCCAGCAGCTTGTATTTGACGGGAGAAGGCGAGCAGTACTTC
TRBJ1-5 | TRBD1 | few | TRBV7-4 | CASSPDSATGTGEGQPQHF | TGTGCCAGCAGCCCCGACTCGGCAACTGGGACAGGAGAAGGTCAGCCCCAGCATTTT
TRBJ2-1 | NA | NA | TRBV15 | CATSRGQGGYNEQFF | TGTGCCACCAGCAGAGGCCAGGGAGGCTACAATGAGCAGTTCTTC
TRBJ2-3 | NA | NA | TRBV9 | CASSVVGGFGDTQYF | TGTGCCAGCAGCGTAGTCGGAGGGTTTGGAGATACGCAGTATTTT
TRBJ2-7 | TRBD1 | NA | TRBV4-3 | CASSQGWDSLSYEQYF | TGCGCCAGCAGCCAAGGTTGGGACAGCCTATCCTACGAGCAGTACTTC
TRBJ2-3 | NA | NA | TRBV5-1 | CASSLGPGTDTQYF | TGCGCCAGCAGCTTGGGGCCCGGCACAGATACGCAGTATTTT
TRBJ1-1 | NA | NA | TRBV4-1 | CASSLTGGANTEAFF | TGCGCCAGCAGCCTAACCGGCGGTGCGAACACTGAAGCTTTCTTT
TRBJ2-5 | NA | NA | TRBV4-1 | CASSHGIRDPPGTQYF | TGCGCCAGCAGCCACGGCATCAGGGACCCGCCGGGGACCCAGTACTTC
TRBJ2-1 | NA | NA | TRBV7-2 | CASSLFGRIENNEQFF | TGTGCCAGCAGCCTATTCGGGCGAATAGAGAACAATGAGCAGTTCTTC
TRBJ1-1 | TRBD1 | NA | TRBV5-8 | CASSLFGAGGTEAFF | TGTGCCAGCAGCCTATTTGGGGCAGGGGGGACTGAAGCTTTCTTT
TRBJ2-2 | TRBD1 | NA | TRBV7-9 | CASSRGTGETGELFF | TGTGCCAGCAGCCGAGGGACAGGGGAGACCGGGGAGCTGTTTTTT
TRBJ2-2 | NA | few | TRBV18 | CASSALVPGELFF | TGTGCCAGCTCAGCTCTAGTTCCCGGGGAGCTGTTTTTT
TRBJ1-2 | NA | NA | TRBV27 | CASRRGGGEGYTF | TGTGCCAGCAGGCGCGGGGGGGGCGAAGGCTACACCTTC
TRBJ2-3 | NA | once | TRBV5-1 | CASSRPTDTQYF | TGCGCCAGCAGCCGTCCGACAGATACGCAGTATTTT
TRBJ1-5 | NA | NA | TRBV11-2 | CASSLIRGRGRISNQPQHF | TGTGCCAGCAGCCTCATTAGGGGCAGGGGTAGGATTAGCAATCAGCCCCAGCATTTT
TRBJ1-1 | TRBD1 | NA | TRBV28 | CASSLAQGGRRGTEAFF | TGTGCCAGCAGTTTGGCGCAGGGGGGGCGCCGCGGGACTGAAGCTTTCTTT
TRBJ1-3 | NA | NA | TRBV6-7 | CASSKPRGRGNTIYF | TGTGCCAGCAGTAAACCTCGGGGTAGGGGAAACACCATATATTTT
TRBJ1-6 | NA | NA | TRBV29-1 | CSVRDGSYNSPLHF | TGCAGCGTGAGGGACGGCTCCTATAATTCACCCCTCCACTTT
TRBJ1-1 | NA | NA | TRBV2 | CASSVRWEHAEAFF | TGTGCCAGCAGTGTAAGGTGGGAGCACGCTGAAGCTTTCTTT
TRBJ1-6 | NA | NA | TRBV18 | CASSPGNSPLHF | TGTGCCAGCTCACCTGGAAATTCACCCCTCCACTTT
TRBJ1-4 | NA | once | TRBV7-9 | CASSGPWPATNEKLFF | TGTGCCAGCAGCGGACCCTGGCCCGCAACTAATGAAAAACTGTTTTTT
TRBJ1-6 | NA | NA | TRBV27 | CASSLSAGLYNSPLHF | TGTGCCAGCAGTTTATCGGCAGGTCTTTATAATTCACCCCTCCACTTT
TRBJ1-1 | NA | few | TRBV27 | CASSFRGYGTNTEAFF | TGTGCCAGCAGTTTTAGGGGATACGGGACGAACACTGAAGCTTTCTTT